Each of the 11 T cell receptor beta chains below was sequenced from the same sample in a study of neoadjuvant nivolumab and ipilimumab in lung cancer. Assay: immunoSEQ multiplex PCR; the TCRdb copy retains only in-frame clones and omits some. The top ten hold approximately 4.6% of the sample, which has tens of thousands of clones, around nine tenths seen once. Sequenced here: peripheral blood, sampled after neoadjuvant nivolumab, alone or with ipilimumab, at or shortly before surgery. The receptors were sampled from an adult with non-small cell lung cancer.

This rearrangement joins TRBV7-8 to TRBJ1-6; the D gene is possibly TRBD1 (6 bases). The CDR3 length is 16 residues. V lost 1 base and J lost 6, with 13 bases in between. Germline CDR1 is SGHVS and CDR2 is FQNEAQ. The CDR3 DNA sequence: TGTGCCAGCAGCTTAGTTCGGCCAGGGGTTAATTCACCCCTCCACTTT. Amino acid sequence: CASSLVRPGVNSPLHF.

This chain uses TRBV6-1 with TRBJ1-2; TRBD1 might be the D (5 bases). Per germline, CDR1 MNHNS and CDR2 SASEGT. The CDR3 runs to 14 residues. Trimming pared 4 bases from V and 8 bases from J, leaving 17 bases between. CDR3: CASSVEAGLYGYTF. The CDR3 bases are TGTGCCAGCAGTGTGGAGGCAGGGCTATACGGCTACACCTTC.

The V gene is TRBV11-2, the J gene TRBJ2-5, with 7 bases lining up with TRBD1. V lost 3 bases to trimming and J lost 3 bases; unmatched junction nucleotides: 1. Germline CDR1 is SGHAT and CDR2 is FQNNGV. The CDR3 length is 13 residues. The CDR3 reads CASSFTGEETQYF. The CDR3 DNA sequence: TGTGCCAGCAGCTTCACAGGGGAAGAGACCCAGTACTTC.

This clone appeared a few times. V usage is TRBV10-3 and J usage is TRBJ1-1; no reliable D call. Trimming removed 8 bases at V and 4 bases at J, with 11 bases between. CDR1 ENHRY and CDR2 SYGVKD come from the germline V gene. The CDR3 is 12 residues long. The CDR3 loop reads CAIAGLGTEAFF. The CDR3 DNA reads as TGTGCCATCGCAGGACTGGGCACTGAAGCTTTCTTT.

J is TRBJ2-7 and V is TRBV7-2; no reliable D call. Germline loops: CDR1 SGHTA, CDR2 FQGNSA. This CDR3 is 15 amino acids long. V dropped 2 bases and J dropped 2 bases, with 13 bases sitting between them. The CDR3 DNA sequence: TGTGCCAGCAGCTTATACCCCGGCAGGACCTACGAGCAGTACTTC. Encoded protein: CASSLYPGRTYEQYF.

The chain employs TRBV5-1 and TRBJ2-5, with 7 bases that match TRBD1. Germline V gene data show CDR1 as SGHRS and CDR2 as YFSETQ. This CDR3 is built from 17 residues. The V gene end was trimmed by 0 bases and the J gene end by 1 base; junction bases not matched to a gene: 9. CDR3 loop: CASSLGGGHPLQETQYF. The CDR3, as DNA: TGCGCCAGCAGCTTGGGAGGGGGCCACCCACTCCAAGAGACCCAGTACTTC.

J is TRBJ1-1 and V is TRBV28; D unresolved. CDR1 and CDR2 (germline): MDHEN, SYDVKM. The V gene lost 6 bases and the J gene lost 0 bases, with 11 bases spanning the gap. This CDR3 has 14 residues. The CDR3 loop is CASSEDVVNTEAFF. As DNA, the CDR3 is TGTGCCAGCAGCGAGGACGTAGTGAACACTGAAGCTTTCTTT.

This chain uses TRBV18 with TRBJ1-1; D possibly corresponds to TRBD1 (5 bases). CDR1 KGHSH and CDR2 LQKENI come from the germline V gene. There are 14 residues in the CDR3. Deletions cut 3 bases from V and 4 bases from J, with 12 bases between. The CDR3 loop reads CASSPSPGTTEAFF. For the CDR3, the DNA is TGTGCCAGCTCACCTTCCCCGGGGACCACTGAAGCTTTCTTT.

The chain employs TRBV7-2 and TRBJ2-1, with 8 bases lining up with TRBD2. The CDR3 loop spans 15 amino acids. V dropped 1 base and J dropped 8; count of bases not matched to a gene: 7. Germline V lookup: CDR1 SGHTA, CDR2 FQGNSA. The CDR3 nucleotides read TGTGCCAGCAGCTTAGTGGTAGCGGGGTGGGATGAGCAGTTCTTC. The encoded protein is CASSLVVAGWDEQFF.

The V gene is TRBV10-3, the J gene TRBJ2-3, with D unclear. V was shortened by 6 bases and J by 4 bases, with 17 bases between the two germline ends. The germline V gene encodes CDR1 ENHRY and CDR2 SYGVKD. The CDR3 runs to 15 residues. CDR3 DNA: TGTGCCATCAGCATGACGAACCAGGTTGCAGATACGCAGTATTTT. Translated: CAISMTNQVADTQYF.

CDR3 in DNA: TGTGCCAGCAGTGAATTAGACAGCAACACAGATACGCAGTATTTT. Residues: CASSELDSNTDTQYF. The V call is TRBV6-1, the J call TRBJ2-3; perhaps TRBD1 as D (5 bases). The germline V gene has CDR1 MNHNS and CDR2 SASEGT. The CDR3 covers 15 residues. V shed 2 bases and J shed 2 bases, with 11 bases lying between them.